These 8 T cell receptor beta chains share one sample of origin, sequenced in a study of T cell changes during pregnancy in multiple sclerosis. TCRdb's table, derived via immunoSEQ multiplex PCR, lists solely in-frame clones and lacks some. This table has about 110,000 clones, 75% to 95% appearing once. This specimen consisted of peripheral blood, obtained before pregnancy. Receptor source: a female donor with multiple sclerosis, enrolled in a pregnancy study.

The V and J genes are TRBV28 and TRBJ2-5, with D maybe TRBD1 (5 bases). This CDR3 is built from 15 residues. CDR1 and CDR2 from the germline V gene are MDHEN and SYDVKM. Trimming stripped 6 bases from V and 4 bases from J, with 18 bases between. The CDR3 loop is CASSPLRGLVETQYF. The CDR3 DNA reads TGTGCCAGCAGCCCTTTAAGGGGTCTAGTAGAGACCCAGTACTTC. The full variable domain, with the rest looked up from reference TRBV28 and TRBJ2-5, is DVKVTQSSRYLVKRTGEKVFLECVQDMDHENMFWYRQDPGLGLRLIYFSYDVKMKEKGDIPEGYSVSREKKERFSLILESASTNQTSMYLCASSPLRGLVETQYFGPGTRLLVL.

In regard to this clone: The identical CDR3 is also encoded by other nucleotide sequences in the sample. The CDR3 DNA is TGTGCCAGCAGCCCTTCTGGGCAAGACTATGGCTACACCTTC. This sequence encodes CASSPSGQDYGYTF. The rearrangement links TRBV7-3 to TRBJ1-2; D remains ambiguous. V was cut by 5 bases and J by 3 bases, with 13 bases left in between. Germline CDR1 and CDR2: SGHTA and FQGTGA. This CDR3 region has 14 residues.

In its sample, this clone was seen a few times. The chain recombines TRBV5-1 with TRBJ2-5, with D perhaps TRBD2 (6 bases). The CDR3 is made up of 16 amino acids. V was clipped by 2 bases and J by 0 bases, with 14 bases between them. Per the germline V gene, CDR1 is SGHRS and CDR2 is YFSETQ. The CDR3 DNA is TGCGCCAGCAGCTTCCGGGACTCCTGGTACCAAGAGACCCAGTACTTC. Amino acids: CASSFRDSWYQETQYF.

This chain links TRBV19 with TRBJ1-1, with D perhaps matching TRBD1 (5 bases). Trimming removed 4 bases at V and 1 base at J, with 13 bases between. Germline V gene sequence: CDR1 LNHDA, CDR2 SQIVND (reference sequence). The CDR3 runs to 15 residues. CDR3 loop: CASSKSGFGNTEAFF. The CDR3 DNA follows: TGTGCCAGTAGTAAATCAGGGTTCGGGAACACTGAAGCTTTCTTT. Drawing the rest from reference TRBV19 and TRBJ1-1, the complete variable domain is DGGITQSPKYLFRKEGQNVTLSCEQNLNHDAMYWYRQDPGQGLRLIYYSQIVNDFQKGDIAEGYSVSREKKESFPLTVTSAQKNPTAFYLCASSKSGFGNTEAFFGQGTRLTVV.

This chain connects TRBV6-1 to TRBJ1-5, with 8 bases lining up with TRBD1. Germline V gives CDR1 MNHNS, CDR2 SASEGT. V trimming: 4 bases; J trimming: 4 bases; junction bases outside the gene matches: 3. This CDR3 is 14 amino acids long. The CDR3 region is CASSGQGRNQPQHF. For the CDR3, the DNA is TGTGCCAGCAGTGGACAGGGGCGGAATCAGCCCCAGCATTTT.

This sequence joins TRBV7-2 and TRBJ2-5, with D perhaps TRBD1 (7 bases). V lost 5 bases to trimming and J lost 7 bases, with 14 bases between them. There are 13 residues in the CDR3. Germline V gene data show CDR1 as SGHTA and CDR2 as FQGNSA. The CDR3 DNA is TGTGCCAGCAGCGCGCGGGACAGTGCGACCCAGTACTTC. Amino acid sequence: CASSARDSATQYF.

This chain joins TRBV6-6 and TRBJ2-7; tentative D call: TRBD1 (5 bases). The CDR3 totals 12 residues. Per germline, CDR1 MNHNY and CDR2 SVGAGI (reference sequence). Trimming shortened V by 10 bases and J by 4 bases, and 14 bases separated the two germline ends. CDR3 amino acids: CATVDSRYEQYF. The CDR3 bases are TGTGCCACCGTAGACAGTCGTTACGAGCAGTACTTC.

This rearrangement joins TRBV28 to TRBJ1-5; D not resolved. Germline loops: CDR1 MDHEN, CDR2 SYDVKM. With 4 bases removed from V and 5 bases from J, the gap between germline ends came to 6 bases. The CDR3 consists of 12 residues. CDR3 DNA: TGTGCCAGCAGTTCCCTCGATCAGCCCCAGCATTTT. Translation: CASSSLDQPQHF.